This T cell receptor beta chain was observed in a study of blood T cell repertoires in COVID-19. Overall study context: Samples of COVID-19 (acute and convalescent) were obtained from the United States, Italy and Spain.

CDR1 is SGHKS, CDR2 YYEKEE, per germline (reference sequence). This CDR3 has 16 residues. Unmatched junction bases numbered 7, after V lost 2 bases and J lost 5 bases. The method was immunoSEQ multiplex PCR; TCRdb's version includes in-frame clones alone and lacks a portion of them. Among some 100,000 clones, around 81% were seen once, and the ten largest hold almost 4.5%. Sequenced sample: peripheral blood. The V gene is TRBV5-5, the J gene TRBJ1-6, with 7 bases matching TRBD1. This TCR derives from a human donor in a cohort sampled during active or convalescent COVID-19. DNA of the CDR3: TGTGCCAGCAGCTTTGGGGTAGGGACAGATAATTCACCCCTCCACTTT. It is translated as CASSFGVGTDNSPLHF.